The next 7 T cell receptor beta chains were all read from a single sample in a study of blood T cell repertoires in COVID-19. TCRdb's table, derived via immunoSEQ multiplex PCR, lists solely in-frame clones and lacks some. The sample yields about 420,000 clones, around 90% seen once. The source material was peripheral blood. These TCRs come from a man in his late teens or twenties with COVID-19, enrolled during active disease.

This clone was observed once. V usage is TRBV27 and J usage is TRBJ1-4; 7 bases fit TRBD1. Germline V gives CDR1 MNHEY, CDR2 SMNVEV (reference sequence). The length of the CDR3 is 15 residues. V lost 6 bases, J lost 3 bases, and 7 bases stayed unmatched. DNA for the CDR3: TGTGCCAGCAGCAGGCCGGGACAGCCTAATGAAAAACTGTTTTTT. As protein: CASSRPGQPNEKLFF.

V and J are TRBV7-2 and TRBJ1-1, with D possibly TRBD1 on 5 matching bases. Germline CDR1 and CDR2: SGHTA and FQGNSA. V was trimmed by 5 bases and J by 8 bases, leaving 18 bases between them. The CDR3 has 14 amino acids. CDR3 protein: CASSLLTRQREAFF. The CDR3 DNA reads TGTGCCAGCAGCCTCCTGACCCGACAGCGAGAAGCTTTCTTT.

The chain employs TRBV4-1 and TRBJ1-2, with 8 bases identical to TRBD1. With V trimmed by 4 bases and J by 2 bases, 3 bases remained unmatched. CDR1 MGHRA and CDR2 YSYEKL come from the germline V gene. This CDR3 spans 14 amino acids. CDR3 loop: CASSPDRGNYGYTF. In DNA, the CDR3 is TGCGCCAGCAGCCCAGACAGGGGAAACTATGGCTACACCTTC.

This clone was recorded only once. The chain carries TRBV27 and TRBJ2-5; no clear D gene. V lost 3 bases and J 0 bases, leaving 11 bases between the germline ends. The CDR3 spans 15 residues. Germline V gene sequence: CDR1 MNHEY, CDR2 SMNVEV (reference sequence). CDR3 sequence: CASSFLATHQETQYF. CDR3 nucleotide sequence: TGTGCCAGCAGTTTCTTGGCAACACACCAAGAGACCCAGTACTTC.

Concerning this clone: Other nucleotide sequences in the sample specify the same CDR3. CDR3 region: CASSLADRDQETQYF. The DNA for the CDR3 is TGTGCCAGCAGCTTGGCCGACAGGGATCAAGAGACCCAGTACTTC. The chain joins TRBV11-2 to TRBJ2-5; 7 bases match TRBD1. With 3 bases clipped from V and 2 bases from J, the junction kept 6 bases outside the gene matches. Germline CDR1 reads SGHAT; CDR2 reads FQNNGV. This CDR3 is built from 15 residues.

The chain links TRBV24-1 to TRBJ2-1, with 7 bases that match TRBD2. Germline CDR1 and CDR2: KGHDR and SFDVKD. This CDR3 contains 17 residues. V lost 2 bases, J lost 5 bases, and 11 bases stayed unmatched. Here the CDR3 DNA reads TGTGCCACCAGTGATTCAGGGTTAGGAGGGAGGGACAATGAGCAGTTCTTC. This encodes CATSDSGLGGRDNEQFF.

V usage is TRBV10-3 and J usage is TRBJ2-7; 10 bases fit TRBD1. The CDR3 totals 14 residues. With 9 bases clipped from V and 2 bases from J, the junction kept 7 bases outside the gene matches. Germline V gene lookup returns CDR1 ENHRY and CDR2 SYGVKD. CDR3 region: CAIRGGTGAYEQYF. The DNA of the CDR3 is TGTGCCATAAGGGGAGGGACAGGGGCCTACGAGCAGTACTTC.